This record concerns one T cell receptor (beta chain) sequence. The CDR3 covers 12 residues. Germline CDR1 reads MNHEY; CDR2 reads SVGAGI. V trimming: 7 bases; J trimming: 5 bases; junction bases outside the gene matches: 5. Libraries were prepared by immunoSEQ multiplex PCR; TCRdb keeps only in-frame clonotypes and omits some of them. The sample includes tens of thousands of clones, about 75% of them seen just once. This entry belongs to a study of PD-L1 blockade in urothelial cancer. Overall study context: Dosed intravenously at 1,200 mg every 3 weeks, atezolizumab was initiated by patients around 2014.

Noted time point: pretreatment peripheral blood. This TCR was sampled from a man aged 65-85 years with urothelial cancer. Sequencing used PBMCs, obtained around atezolizumab (anti-PD-L1) treatment. The chain recombines TRBV6-5 with TRBJ2-7, with TRBD1 matching over 7 bases. The CDR3 DNA reads as TGTGCCAGCATGGACAGGTGGGACGAGCAGTACTTC. Amino acids: CASMDRWDEQYF.